This T cell receptor (beta chain) originates from a study of blood T cell repertoires in COVID-19 (dated by TCRdb to the early 2020s). Study-level background: Samples covering the acute and convalescent phases of COVID-19 were provided by collaborators in the United States, Italy and Spain. The material from the prospective study consisted of cDNA or gDNA derived from T cells, B-cell-depleted T cells, or PBMCs. Subjects who had been exposed to COVID-19, were actively infected with it, or had recovered from it provided the deeply sampled blood TCRbeta repertoires that made up the dataset. The repertoires were released in a freely available public database meant as a resource for research on the immune response to SARS-CoV-2. The samples were drawn from two sources: the first 160 participants of the ongoing ImmuneRACE study, and over 950 subjects contributed by 6 global collaborators. Nearly every sample came with metadata listing a de-identified subject ID, COVID-19 status, age in years and sex. Where available, HLA class I and class II types were obtained from metadata supplied by the sample provider rather than from assay-based typing. Study-wide conclusions, independent of this receptor: Clinical and demographic metadata were provided uncurated, with the amount varying by source and participant.

Collaborating institutions collected whole blood in K2EDTA tubes following their own protocols. For TCRbeta analysis, collaborator samples were shipped as frozen whole blood, as isolated PBMCs, or as DNA extracted from either sample type. TCRbeta CDR3 regions were amplified from genomic DNA using the immunoSEQ Assay, a bias-controlled multiplex PCR. The paper's processing steps were these. Within the assay, amplification of reference gene primers was used to estimate how many nucleated cells each sample contained. To quantify the absolute abundance of each unique TCRbeta CDR3 rearrangement, sequence reads were collapsed and filtered. For each sample, productive Simpson clonality was calculated as the square root of Simpson's diversity index over productive rearrangements. TCRdb took this table from immuneACCESS and kept in-frame rearrangements with V and J called. Such tables lack part of the clones; where checked against another copy, unresolved V genes explain under half of the gap, and the rest is unexplained. V, J and clone size derive from that table, while D and trimming were established from the DNA sequence. Present in this sample are some 90,000 clones, 86% of which were seen just once. The top ten hold roughly 20% of the sample.

For this clone: It lacks a known antigen. No per-base quality is available; no much larger clone lies one base away.

Including the terminal cysteine and phenylalanine, the CDR3 comprises 15 residues. The sequence is cut down to CDR3 DNA, 45 bases in frame from base 1. Trimming removed 3 bases from V and 1 base from J; the gene matches leave 4 bases unexplained. Via the germline V gene, CDR1 is SGDLS and CDR2 YYNGEE. The sample consisted of peripheral blood. This TCR was recovered from a woman older than 75 with acute or convalescent COVID-19. Recombination joined TRBV9 with TRBJ1-1; 9 bases in the junction line up with TRBD1. The CDR3 loop reads CASSGMGQGNTEAFF. The DNA sequence is as follows: TGTGCCAGCAGCGGCATGGGACAGGGGAACACTGAAGCTTTCTTT.